This is a list of T cell receptor beta chains from one sample in a study of beta chain features in type 1 diabetes. TCRdb's copy holds only in-frame clones and misses some; the assay was immunoSEQ multiplex PCR. The sample holds under 800,000 clones, around 16% seen once. Specimen: naive CD4+ T cells from blood. All receptors come from a man between 18 and 29 years old in good health. Both conserved end residues are part of each CDR3. The order of the fields is clone size, D gene, V gene, J gene, CDR3 protein, CDR3 DNA. A D gene is named only where the DNA matches it firmly. A row's size may be missing; if present it is once, few, many or a size class.

abundance: .
d_gene: .
v_gene: TRBV6-1
j_gene: TRBJ1-6
CDR3aa: CASSALDGFHRDSPLHF
CDR3nt: TGTGCCAGCAGTGCGTTGGACGGTTTCCACAGGGATTCACCCCTCCACTTT

abundance: many
d_gene: .
v_gene: TRBV7-2
j_gene: TRBJ2-2
CDR3aa: CASTPRSRTGELFF
CDR3nt: TGTGCCAGCACCCCCCGGTCTCGCACCGGGGAGCTGTTTTTT

abundance: .
d_gene: .
v_gene: TRBV28
j_gene: TRBJ2-5
CDR3aa: CASNLVGRQETQYF
CDR3nt: TGTGCCAGCAACTTAGTCGGGCGTCAAGAGACCCAGTACTTC

abundance: .
d_gene: .
v_gene: TRBV19
j_gene: TRBJ2-2
CDR3aa: CASSRRGDTGELFF
CDR3nt: TGTGCCAGTAGCCGCCGGGGCGACACCGGGGAGCTGTTTTTT

abundance: .
d_gene: .
v_gene: TRBV7-9
j_gene: TRBJ1-2
CDR3aa: CASGLSLAGPIDGYTF
CDR3nt: TGTGCCAGCGGCCTCTCCTTGGCAGGGCCAATTGATGGCTACACCTTC

abundance: .
d_gene: TRBD1
v_gene: TRBV10-3
j_gene: TRBJ2-3
CDR3aa: CAISGAGGSGTDTQYF
CDR3nt: TGTGCCATCAGTGGGGCAGGGGGCTCTGGCACAGATACGCAGTATTTT

abundance: .
d_gene: TRBD1
v_gene: TRBV25-1
j_gene: TRBJ1-2
CDR3aa: CASRDDRGGYGYTF
CDR3nt: TGTGCCAGCAGGGACGACAGGGGCGGCTATGGCTACACCTTC

abundance: .
d_gene: .
v_gene: TRBV10-3
j_gene: TRBJ2-3
CDR3aa: CALGRGGATDTQYF
CDR3nt: TGTGCCCTCGGAAGGGGGGGCGCGACAGATACGCAGTATTTT

abundance: few
d_gene: .
v_gene: TRBV19
j_gene: TRBJ2-7
CDR3aa: CATRGNGLYNRYEQYF
CDR3nt: TGTGCCACCCGCGGCAATGGGCTCTATAACCGCTACGAGCAGTACTTC

abundance: .
d_gene: TRBD1
v_gene: TRBV5-1
j_gene: TRBJ1-2
CDR3aa: CASTRDSYGYTF
CDR3nt: TGCGCCAGCACCCGGGACAGCTATGGCTACACCTTC

abundance: .
d_gene: .
v_gene: TRBV18
j_gene: TRBJ2-5
CDR3aa: CASSPLQGGETQYF
CDR3nt: TGTGCCAGCTCACCACTGCAGGGCGGGGAGACCCAGTACTTC

abundance: few
d_gene: .
v_gene: TRBV7-8
j_gene: TRBJ1-4
CDR3aa: CASSFDRLSNEKLFF
CDR3nt: TGTGCCAGCAGCTTTGACAGGCTTTCTAATGAAAAACTGTTTTTT

abundance: .
d_gene: .
v_gene: TRBV28
j_gene: TRBJ1-6
CDR3aa: CASSLFSGGNNSPLHF
CDR3nt: TGTGCCAGCAGTTTATTCTCGGGGGGAAATAATTCACCCCTCCACTTT

abundance: few
d_gene: .
v_gene: TRBV6-6
j_gene: TRBJ1-1
CDR3aa: CASSGGRNTEAFF
CDR3nt: TGTGCCAGCAGCGGGGGACGGAACACTGAAGCTTTCTTT

abundance: .
d_gene: TRBD1
v_gene: TRBV4-2
j_gene: TRBJ1-2
CDR3aa: CASSQEMGPTGIGYTF
CDR3nt: TGTGCCAGCAGCCAAGAAATGGGTCCGACAGGGATCGGCTACACCTTC

abundance: .
d_gene: .
v_gene: TRBV11-2
j_gene: TRBJ2-1
CDR3aa: CASSFQRESYNEQFF
CDR3nt: TGTGCCAGCAGCTTTCAGCGAGAATCCTACAATGAGCAGTTCTTC

abundance: once
d_gene: .
v_gene: TRBV7-2
j_gene: TRBJ1-1
CDR3aa: CASSSPPGNTEAFF
CDR3nt: TGTGCCAGCAGCTCCCCCCCGGGGAACACTGAAGCTTTCTTT

abundance: few
d_gene: .
v_gene: TRBV7-6
j_gene: TRBJ2-7
CDR3aa: CASSRSWGEQYF
CDR3nt: TGTGCCAGCAGCCGTTCCTGGGGCGAGCAGTACTTC

abundance: .
d_gene: .
v_gene: TRBV13
j_gene: TRBJ2-7
CDR3aa: CASSSNPYGVPSSYEQYF
CDR3nt: TGTGCCAGCAGCTCCAACCCATATGGGGTCCCCAGCTCCTACGAGCAGTACTTC

abundance: few
d_gene: .
v_gene: TRBV5-8
j_gene: TRBJ1-5
CDR3aa: CASSLVSSPGQPQHF
CDR3nt: TGTGCCAGCAGCTTGGTATCTTCTCCAGGGCAGCCCCAGCATTTT

abundance: few
d_gene: .
v_gene: TRBV14
j_gene: TRBJ2-3
CDR3aa: CASAGGLWTDTQYF
CDR3nt: TGTGCCAGCGCCGGAGGGCTGTGGACAGATACGCAGTATTTT

abundance: few
d_gene: .
v_gene: TRBV9
j_gene: TRBJ2-1
CDR3aa: CASSVVGKNEQFF
CDR3nt: TGTGCCAGCAGCGTAGTTGGCAAAAATGAGCAGTTCTTC

abundance: .
d_gene: .
v_gene: TRBV7-3
j_gene: TRBJ1-6
CDR3aa: CASSSHRAPNSPLHF
CDR3nt: TGTGCCAGCAGCTCCCACCGCGCGCCTAATTCACCCCTCCACTTT

abundance: .
d_gene: TRBD1
v_gene: TRBV25-1
j_gene: TRBJ2-1
CDR3aa: CASSETGGPYNEQFF
CDR3nt: TGTGCCAGCAGTGAGACAGGGGGCCCCTACAATGAGCAGTTCTTC

abundance: .
d_gene: .
v_gene: TRBV6-1
j_gene: TRBJ1-2
CDR3aa: CASSEGKGFSFNYGYTF
CDR3nt: TGTGCCAGCAGTGAAGGAAAGGGGTTCTCGTTTAACTATGGCTACACCTTC

abundance: .
d_gene: TRBD2
v_gene: TRBV7-6
j_gene: TRBJ2-7
CDR3aa: CASSSQGTRPYEQYF
CDR3nt: TGTGCCAGCAGCTCTCAGGGGACTAGGCCCTACGAGCAGTACTTC

abundance: .
d_gene: .
v_gene: TRBV9
j_gene: TRBJ2-3
CDR3aa: CASSVDTLTDTQYF
CDR3nt: TGTGCCAGCAGCGTTGACACCCTCACAGATACGCAGTATTTT

abundance: few
d_gene: .
v_gene: TRBV2
j_gene: TRBJ1-3
CDR3aa: CASSVGDTIYF
CDR3nt: TGTGCCAGCAGTGTTGGAGACACCATATATTTT

abundance: few
d_gene: TRBD1
v_gene: TRBV7-2
j_gene: TRBJ2-5
CDR3aa: CASSLGRTGRRQETQYF
CDR3nt: TGTGCCAGCAGCTTAGGCCGGACAGGGAGAAGACAAGAGACCCAGTACTTC

abundance: .
d_gene: TRBD1
v_gene: TRBV18
j_gene: TRBJ2-7
CDR3aa: CASSSTGKQYEQYF
CDR3nt: TGTGCCAGCTCATCGACAGGGAAGCAATACGAGCAGTACTTC

abundance: few
d_gene: .
v_gene: TRBV7-9
j_gene: TRBJ2-5
CDR3aa: CASSSGLREYF
CDR3nt: TGTGCCAGCAGTTCAGGATTAAGAGAGTACTTC